The sequence of this TCR beta chain was determined in a study of T cell responses to AZD1222 COVID-19 vaccine. The junction had 11 bases not matched to a gene; V was cut back by 4 bases and J by 2 bases. Germline assignment: CDR1 LGHDT and CDR2 YNNKEL (reference sequence). The CDR3 sequence is 16 residues long. Repertoires were generated with immunoSEQ multiplex PCR, while TCRdb's copy carries only in-frame clones and drops some. The sample consists of more than 90,000 clones, roughly nine tenths of them appearing once. The J gene is TRBJ2-7, the V gene TRBV3-1 (or the pseudogene TRBV3-2); 7 positions agree with TRBD1. This sample comprised peripheral blood, obtained on day 0 of AZD1222 vaccination. This TCR was sampled from an adult in good health. The CDR3 sequence is CASSPREKGGTYEQYF. In DNA form, the CDR3 reads TGTGCCAGCAGCCCCCGGGAAAAAGGGGGCACCTACGAGCAGTACTTC.